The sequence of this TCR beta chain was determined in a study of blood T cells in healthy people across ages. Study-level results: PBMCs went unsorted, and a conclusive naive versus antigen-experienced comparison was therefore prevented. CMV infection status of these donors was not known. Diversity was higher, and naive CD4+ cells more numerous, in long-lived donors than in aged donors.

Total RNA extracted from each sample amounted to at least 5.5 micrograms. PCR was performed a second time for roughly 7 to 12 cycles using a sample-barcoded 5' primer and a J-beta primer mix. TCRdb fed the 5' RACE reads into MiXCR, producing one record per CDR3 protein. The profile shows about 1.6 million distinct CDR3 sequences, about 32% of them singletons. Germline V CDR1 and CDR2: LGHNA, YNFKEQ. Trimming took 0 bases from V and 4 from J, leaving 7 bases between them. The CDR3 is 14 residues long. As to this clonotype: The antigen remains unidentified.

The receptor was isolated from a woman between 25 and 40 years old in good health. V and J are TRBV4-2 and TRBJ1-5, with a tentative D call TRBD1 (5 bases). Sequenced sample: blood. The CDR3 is CASSQEGDNQPQHF. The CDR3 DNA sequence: TGTGCCAGCAGCCAAGAGGGGGATAATCAGCCCCAGCATTTT.